These 21 T cell receptor beta chains share one sample of origin, sequenced in a study of blood T cell repertoires in COVID-19. Some clones are missing from TCRdb's copy, which holds only in-frame ones; the method was immunoSEQ multiplex PCR. The data contain about 140,000 clones, approximately 84% of them singletons. The sample comprised PBMCs or T cells enriched from blood (not recorded which). These receptors all come from a woman aged 45-60 years with acute COVID-19.

The genes are TRBV28 and TRBJ2-7; a possible D gene is TRBD2 (6 bases). Germline V CDR1 and CDR2: MDHEN, SYDVKM. This CDR3 has 13 amino acids. Trimming pared 5 bases from V and 4 bases from J, leaving 12 bases between. CDR3 sequence (DNA): TGTGCCAGCAGTGGAGGGGAGCGGTACGAGCAGTACTTC. This sequence encodes CASSGGERYEQYF.

The chain combines TRBV6-5 with TRBJ2-7, with 9 positions matching TRBD1. The CDR3 runs 14 residues. In germline, CDR1 is MNHEY, CDR2 SVGAGI. The J segment lost 4 bases and the V segment lost 8 bases, leaving 9 bases of the junction unmatched. DNA for the CDR3: TGTGCCAGCTTCTACGGACAGGGGATTTACGAGCAGTACTTC. Encoded protein: CASFYGQGIYEQYF.

The J gene is TRBJ2-1, the V gene TRBV19, with D possibly being TRBD2 (7 bases). CDR1 is LNHDA, CDR2 SQIVND, per germline (reference sequence). V was trimmed by 1 base and J by 13 bases, leaving 11 bases between them. CDR3 length equals 12 residues. DNA for the CDR3: TGTGCCAGTAGTATAGTTCGGGGGGCTCAGTTCTTC. Its protein is CASSIVRGAQFF.

The rearrangement uses TRBV2 and TRBJ1-2; a weak D match, TRBD1 (5 bases). The CDR3 covers 16 residues. Germline V gene lookup returns CDR1 SNHLY and CDR2 FYNNEI. Trimming cost V 7 bases and J 4 bases, with 22 bases left between them. In nucleotides, the CDR3 is TGTGCCAGCACCCAAGACTCCGGGGCCGGGAGCTATGGCTACACCTTC. As protein: CASTQDSGAGSYGYTF.

The chain recombines TRBV14 with TRBJ2-7; TRBD1 aligns across 9 bases. The CDR3 is 14 residues long. V was pared by 5 bases and J by 5 bases, with 7 bases of the junction left unmatched. Germline CDR1 reads SGHDN; CDR2 reads FVKESK. This CDR3 is CASSFTGGNHEQYF. CDR3 in DNA: TGTGCCAGCAGCTTTACAGGGGGCAACCACGAGCAGTACTTC.

The rearrangement uses TRBV7-9 and TRBJ1-1, with TRBD1 identical over 10 bases. The CDR3 sequence is 16 residues long. V shed 5 bases and J 0 bases; nucleotides not matched to a gene: 6. Germline CDR1 reads SEHNR; CDR2 reads FQNEAQ (reference sequence). The CDR3 bases are TGTGCCAGCAGCGCTCGGGACAGGGGTCTGAACACTGAAGCTTTCTTT. Protein: CASSARDRGLNTEAFF.

This chain links TRBV5-1 with TRBJ1-1, with D possibly being TRBD1 (6 bases). CDR1 is SGHRS and CDR2 is YFSETQ in the germline V gene. The CDR3 covers 13 residues. Trimming pared 4 bases from V and 3 bases from J, leaving 10 bases between. The CDR3 here is CASSDGQYTEAFF. The CDR3 DNA sequence: TGCGCCAGCAGCGACGGACAGTACACTGAAGCTTTCTTT. Full variable domain (outside the CDR3, taken from reference TRBV5-1 and TRBJ1-1): KAGVTQTPRYLIKTRGQQVTLSCSPISGHRSVSWYQQTPGQGLQFLFEYFSETQRNKGNFPGRFSGRQFSNSRSEMNVSTLELGDSALYLCASSDGQYTEAFFGQGTRLTVV.

The V gene is TRBV28, the J gene TRBJ2-3, with 7 nucleotides matching TRBD2. The CDR3 has 14 amino acids. The ends lost 5 bases at V and 1 base at J; junction bases unmatched: 3. Germline-derived CDR1 and CDR2 are MDHEN and SYDVKM. The CDR3 sequence: CASSRTSGTDTQYF. In DNA, the CDR3 is TGTGCCAGCAGTCGAACTAGCGGCACAGATACGCAGTATTTT.

This chain connects TRBV12-3 or TRBV12-4 to TRBJ2-1; D remains ambiguous. V was shortened by 2 bases and J by 2 bases, with 4 bases between the two germline ends. The length of the CDR3 is 13 residues. The CDR3 DNA reads as TGTGCCAGCAGTTTATCAGCCTACAATGAGCAGTTCTTC. Its protein product is CASSLSAYNEQFF.

This clone has a handful of counts. The V and J genes are TRBV6-5 and TRBJ2-5, with 8 positions matching TRBD1. The CDR3 consists of 15 residues. The J segment lost 3 bases and the V segment lost 8 bases, leaving 11 bases of the junction unmatched. The V gene's germline CDR1 is MNHEY and CDR2 SVGAGI. The CDR3: CASSRAGGLEETQYF. As DNA, the CDR3 is TGTGCCAGCTCCAGGGCAGGGGGCTTGGAAGAGACCCAGTACTTC.

The chain employs TRBV2 and TRBJ1-2; D ambiguous. CDR1 and CDR2 from the germline V gene are SNHLY and FYNNEI. V dropped 8 bases and J dropped 1 base, with 14 bases sitting between them. The CDR3 spans 14 residues. The CDR3 DNA sequence: TGTGCCAGCGCCCCTGGGCACAGTAACTATGGCTACACCTTC. It yields the protein CASAPGHSNYGYTF.

For the CDR3, the DNA is TGTGCCAGCAGCTTAGAGTACGAGTATGGCTACACCTTC. Translated: CASSLEYEYGYTF. The V gene is TRBV7-9, the J gene TRBJ1-2; D not certain. Trimming removed 1 base at V and 5 bases at J, with 8 bases between. Germline V gene lookup returns CDR1 SEHNR and CDR2 FQNEAQ (reference sequence). CDR3 length equals 13 residues.

The chain uses TRBV3-1 (or the pseudogene TRBV3-2) and TRBJ2-3; 7 nucleotides align to TRBD2. Trimming removed 1 base from V and 2 bases from J; junction bases left unmatched: 3. Germline-derived CDR1 and CDR2 are LGHDT and YNNKEL (reference sequence). The CDR3 spans 15 residues. The CDR3 sequence is CASSQVSGATDTQYF. CDR3 in DNA: TGTGCCAGCAGCCAAGTGAGCGGGGCCACAGATACGCAGTATTTT.

The CDR3 loop is CASSIAGKGTDTQYF. Written as DNA, the CDR3 is TGTGCCAGTAGTATAGCCGGGAAGGGCACAGATACGCAGTATTTT. V usage is TRBV19 and J usage is TRBJ2-3, with D perhaps TRBD2 (5 bases). The germline V gene has CDR1 LNHDA and CDR2 SQIVND (reference sequence). The length of the CDR3 is 15 residues. The V end was cut by 1 base, the J end by 1 base, with 9 bases between.

CDR3 DNA sequence: TGTGCCAGCAGCTTGGGAGGGAAAGAGACCCAGTACTTC. Encoded protein: CASSLGGKETQYF. V gene TRBV5-5 combines with J gene TRBJ2-5; D perhaps matches TRBD2 (5 bases). The V gene's germline CDR1 is SGHKS and CDR2 YYEKEE (reference sequence). The CDR3 consists of 13 residues. Trimming removed 0 bases at V and 3 bases at J, with 6 bases between.

CDR3 residues: CSASLGANTDTQYF. CDR3 coding DNA: TGCAGTGCTAGTTTGGGGGCGAACACAGATACGCAGTATTTT. The J gene is TRBJ2-3, the V gene TRBV20-1, with a possible D match to TRBD1 (6 bases). V was cut by 3 bases and J by 2 bases, with 12 bases left in between. The germline gives CDR1 DFQATT, CDR2 SNEGSKA (reference sequence). This CDR3 region has 14 residues.

The rearrangement uses TRBV28 and TRBJ2-5, with TRBD1 as a possible D gene (6 bases). Trimming pared 3 bases from V and 0 bases from J, leaving 8 bases between. This CDR3 comprises 14 residues. Germline CDR1 is MDHEN and CDR2 is SYDVKM. The CDR3 loop reads CASSLNRDQETQYF. The CDR3 nucleotides are TGTGCCAGCAGTTTGAACAGGGACCAAGAGACCCAGTACTTC. The variable domain in full, with the rest retrieved from reference TRBV28 and TRBJ2-5, is DVKVTQSSRYLVKRTGEKVFLECVQDMDHENMFWYRQDPGLGLRLIYFSYDVKMKEKGDIPEGYSVSREKKERFSLILESASTNQTSMYLCASSLNRDQETQYFGPGTRLLVL.

The chain has TRBV2 and TRBJ2-3; TRBD2 might be the D (6 bases). Trimming shortened V by 5 bases and J by 7 bases, and 10 bases separated the two germline ends. The V gene's germline CDR1 is SNHLY and CDR2 FYNNEI. The CDR3 has 12 residues. The CDR3 DNA follows: TGTGCCAGCAGTCCACGGGGGTATACGCAGTATTTT. It specifies CASSPRGYTQYF.

This sequence joins TRBV5-4 and TRBJ2-3; TRBD2 agrees at 10 bases. Germline assignment: CDR1 SGHNT and CDR2 YYREEE (reference sequence). The length of the CDR3 is 15 residues. V gave up 2 bases and J gave up 1 base; unmatched junction bases: 1. This chain's CDR3 is CASSFGTSGTDTQYF. In DNA form, the CDR3 reads TGTGCCAGCAGCTTTGGGACTAGCGGCACAGATACGCAGTATTTT.

The chain is built from TRBV19 and TRBJ2-5; tentatively, D is TRBD1 (6 bases). V lost 6 bases, J lost 1 base, and 15 bases lay in between. The CDR3 extends over 15 amino acids. Germline V lookup: CDR1 LNHDA, CDR2 SQIVND (reference sequence). CDR3 sequence (DNA): TGTGCCAGTAGCGGTCCCAGGGGCACCCAAGAGACCCAGTACTTC. Translating gives CASSGPRGTQETQYF.

The chain recombines TRBV24-1 with TRBJ1-1; 7 bases align to TRBD1. Germline CDR1 reads KGHDR; CDR2 reads SFDVKD. The CDR3 is 16 residues long. J lost 4 bases, V lost 6 bases, and 13 bases had no gene match. CDR3 nucleotide sequence: TGTGCCACCAGTCCCAGCGACAGGGAGAGGGGCACTGAAGCTTTCTTT. Translating it yields CATSPSDRERGTEAFF.